One T cell receptor (beta chain) is described in this entry. The antigen this receptor binds is unknown. Within one base of it there is no much larger clone, and no base qualities were kept. The CDR3 regions of human TCRbeta chains were subjected to immunosequencing. For the original study's pipeline: TCRs in the repertoires were matched against a reference library of SARS-CoV-2-specific TCRs that had been generated with the MIRA antigen-specificity platform. Breadth meant the fraction of unique TCRs that were SARS-CoV-2-associated, whereas depth meant the fraction of total T cells that were SARS-CoV-2-associated. Using the MIRA data, each spike-specific TCR was assigned both to the spike region to which the TCR was reactive and to a CD4 or CD8 class. Log10-transformed breadth and depth values were compared by one-way ANOVA with Sidak's multiple comparisons tests. Held by TCRdb, this immuneACCESS table contains in-frame sequences only and omits some clones. Under half of the omission traces to an unresolved V gene where checked; the cause of the rest is unknown. The D gene and trimming were derived from the DNA, and the V and J assignments and clone size from that table. The sample data list roughly 140,000 clones, and 92% of these were observed just once. Around 1.7% of the sample goes to the ten largest clones.

Trimming removed 6 bases from V and 2 bases from J, leaving 19 bases between the germline ends. Counted from cysteine to phenylalanine, this CDR3 has 16 amino acids. The sequence is cut down to CDR3 DNA, 48 bases in frame from base 1. The germline V gene gives CDR1 as MGHRA and CDR2 as YSYEKL. These data are taken from a study of T cell responses to AZD1222 COVID-19 vaccine (dated by TCRdb to about 2021). Concerning the study at large: AZD1222 recipients given second doses at about 4 weeks or at about 12 weeks were pooled, since spike-specific TCR depth and breadth were not found to differ between the two schedules. A total of just over 230 trial participants underwent TCR sequencing, of whom 207 received two doses of AZD1222 and some 25 received two doses of the MenACWY control vaccine. Trial participants were enrolled by age into subgroups of 18-55, 56-69 and 70-plus years, and around 140, 26 and 57 TCR-sequenced participants, respectively, were included in these subgroups. Overall study results and their limits: Reportedly, almost half of the unique spike-specific TCRs recognized epitopes lying outside the regions that are mutated in the B.1.351 and B.1.1.7 variants. The vaccine-associated CD4 TCRs covered the entire spike protein, and the dominant responses fell in regions 160-218 and 743-854. Participants were mostly white British, with more females than males. The authors suggested clonal diversity may have been underestimated. No day 14 peak-response samples were available, so repertoires were characterized only after the peak T cell response. In the small 56-69-year group, the increase in depth fell short of significance, most likely because of low power. Conclusions about previously exposed vaccinees were limited because only six AZD1222 recipients were SARS-CoV-2 seropositive at baseline. After two AZD1222 doses, both the breadth and the depth of spike-specific TCRs were significantly higher than at day 0 and than in MenACWY recipients.

What the time point label conveys for this sample: baseline before first vaccination. Vaccinee samples were obtained from the UK trials COV001 and COV002, which included a single-blind randomized controlled phase 2/3 trial of AZD1222 (ChAdOx1 nCoV-19) in healthy adults. Trial participant PBMC samples were collected at day 0 and day 28 after the second dose for TCRbeta chain sequencing. The sample in question was peripheral blood, obtained on day 0 of AZD1222 vaccination. The rearrangement combines TRBV4-1 with TRBJ1-2; D gene: possibly TRBD1, on 5 matching bases. The sequence was obtained from an adult in good health. The DNA sequence is TGCGCCAGCAGTGACAGTCCGCGACAGAGAAACTATGGCTACACCTTC. It translates as CASSDSPRQRNYGYTF.